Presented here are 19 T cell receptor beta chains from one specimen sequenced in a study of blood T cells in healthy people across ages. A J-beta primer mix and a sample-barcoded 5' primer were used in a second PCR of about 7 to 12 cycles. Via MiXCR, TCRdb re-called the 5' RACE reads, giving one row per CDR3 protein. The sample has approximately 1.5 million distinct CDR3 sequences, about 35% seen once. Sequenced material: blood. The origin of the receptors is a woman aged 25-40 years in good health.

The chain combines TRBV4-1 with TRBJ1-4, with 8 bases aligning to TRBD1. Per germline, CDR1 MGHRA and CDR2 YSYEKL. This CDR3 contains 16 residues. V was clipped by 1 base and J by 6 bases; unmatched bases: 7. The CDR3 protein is CASSQAVGQGYEKLFF. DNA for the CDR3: TGCGCCAGCAGCCAAGCCGTCGGACAGGGTTATGAAAAACTGTTTTTT.

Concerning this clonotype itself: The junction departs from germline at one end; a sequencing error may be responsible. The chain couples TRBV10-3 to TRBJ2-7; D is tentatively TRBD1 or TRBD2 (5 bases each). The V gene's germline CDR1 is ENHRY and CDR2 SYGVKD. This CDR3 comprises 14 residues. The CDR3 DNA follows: TGTGCCGTCAGCCCCGGGGCCAGCTCCTGCGAGCAGTACTTC. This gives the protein CAVSPGASSCEQYF.

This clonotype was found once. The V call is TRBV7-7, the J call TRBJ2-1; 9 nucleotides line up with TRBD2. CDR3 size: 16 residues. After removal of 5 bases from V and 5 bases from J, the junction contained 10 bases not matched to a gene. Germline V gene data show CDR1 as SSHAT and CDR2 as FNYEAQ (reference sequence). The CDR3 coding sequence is TGTGCCAGCAGCCCGTTCGCGGGGGGGAGTGACAATGAGCAGTTCTTC. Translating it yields CASSPFAGGSDNEQFF.

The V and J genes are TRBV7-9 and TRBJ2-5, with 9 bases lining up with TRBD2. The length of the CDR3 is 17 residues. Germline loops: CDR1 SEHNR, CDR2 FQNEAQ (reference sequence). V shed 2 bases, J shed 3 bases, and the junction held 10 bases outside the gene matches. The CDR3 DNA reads TGTGCCAGCAGCTTACTCGCCGTACTAGCGGGCGAAGAGACCCAGTACTTC. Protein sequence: CASSLLAVLAGEETQYF.

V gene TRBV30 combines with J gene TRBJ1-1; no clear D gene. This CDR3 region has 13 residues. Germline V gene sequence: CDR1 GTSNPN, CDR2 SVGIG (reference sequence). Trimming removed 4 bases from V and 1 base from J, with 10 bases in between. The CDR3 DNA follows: TGTGCCTGGACCCAACGGGCGAACACTGAAGCTTTCTTT. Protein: CAWTQRANTEAFF.

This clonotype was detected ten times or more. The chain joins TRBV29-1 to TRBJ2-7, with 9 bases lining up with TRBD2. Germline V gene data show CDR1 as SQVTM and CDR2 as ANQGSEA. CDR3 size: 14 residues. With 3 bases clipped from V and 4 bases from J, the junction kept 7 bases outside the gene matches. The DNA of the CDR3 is TGCAGCGTTGAGGGGCTAGCGGGGATGTACGAGCAGTACTTC. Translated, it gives CSVEGLAGMYEQYF.

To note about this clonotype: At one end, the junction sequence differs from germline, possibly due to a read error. CDR3 in amino acids: CASSWTTNSYEQYF. CDR3 bases: TGTGCCAGCAGTTGGACTACCAATTCCTACGAGCAGTATTTC. The V and J genes are TRBV12-3 or TRBV12-4 and TRBJ2-7, with TRBD2 as a possible D gene (6 bases). The CDR3 length is 14 residues.

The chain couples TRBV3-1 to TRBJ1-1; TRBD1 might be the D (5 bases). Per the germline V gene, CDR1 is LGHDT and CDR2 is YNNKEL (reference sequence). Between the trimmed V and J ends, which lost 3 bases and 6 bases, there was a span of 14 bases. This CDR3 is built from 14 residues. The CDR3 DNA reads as TGTGCCAGCAGCCACGGGGGACTTGGACCTGAAGCTTTCTTT. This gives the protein CASSHGGLGPEAFF.

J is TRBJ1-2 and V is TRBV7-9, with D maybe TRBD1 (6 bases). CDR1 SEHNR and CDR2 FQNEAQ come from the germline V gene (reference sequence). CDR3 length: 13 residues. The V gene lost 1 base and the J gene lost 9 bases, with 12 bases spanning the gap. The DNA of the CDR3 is TGTGCCAGCAGCTTAGAGCCAGGGGAGAGCTACACCTTC. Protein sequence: CASSLEPGESYTF.

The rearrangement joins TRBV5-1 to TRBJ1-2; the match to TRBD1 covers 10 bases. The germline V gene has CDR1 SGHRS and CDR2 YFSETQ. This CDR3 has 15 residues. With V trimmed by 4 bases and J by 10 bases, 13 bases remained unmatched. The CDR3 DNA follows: TGCGCCAGCAGCCAGTCCGGGACAGGGGATGAGGACTACACCTTC. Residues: CASSQSGTGDEDYTF.

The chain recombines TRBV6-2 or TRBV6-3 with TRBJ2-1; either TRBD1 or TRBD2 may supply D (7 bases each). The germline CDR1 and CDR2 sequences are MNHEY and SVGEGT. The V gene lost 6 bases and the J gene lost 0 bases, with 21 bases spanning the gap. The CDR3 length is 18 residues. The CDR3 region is CASSSRGRAPVSYNEQFF. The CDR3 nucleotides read TGTGCCAGCAGCTCCAGGGGGAGGGCCCCTGTCTCCTACAATGAGCAGTTCTTC.

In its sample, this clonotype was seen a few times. The CDR3 reads CASSQGRGHTQYF. The CDR3 DNA reads as TGTGCCAGCAGCCAAGGGCGGGGACATACGCAGTATTTT. The chain links TRBV3-1 to TRBJ2-3; D perhaps matches TRBD2 (6 bases). Germline-derived CDR1 and CDR2 are LGHDT and YNNKEL (reference sequence). The CDR3 runs 13 residues. Trimming took off 1 base at V and 7 bases at J, with 9 bases between the two ends.

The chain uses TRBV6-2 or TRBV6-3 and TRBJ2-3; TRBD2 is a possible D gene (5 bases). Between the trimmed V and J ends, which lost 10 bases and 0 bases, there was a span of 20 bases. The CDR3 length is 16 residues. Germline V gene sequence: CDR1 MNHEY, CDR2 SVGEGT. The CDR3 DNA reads TGTGCCATCTCAGGCCTAAGCGGATCTAGCACAGATACGCAGTATTTT. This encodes CAISGLSGSSTDTQYF.

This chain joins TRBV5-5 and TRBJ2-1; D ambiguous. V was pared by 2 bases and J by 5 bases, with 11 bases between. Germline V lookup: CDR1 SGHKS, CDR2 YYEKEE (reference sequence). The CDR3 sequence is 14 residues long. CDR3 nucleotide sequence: TGTGCCAGCAGCTTTTCTGTGGCTAACAATGAGCAGTTCTTC. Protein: CASSFSVANNEQFF.

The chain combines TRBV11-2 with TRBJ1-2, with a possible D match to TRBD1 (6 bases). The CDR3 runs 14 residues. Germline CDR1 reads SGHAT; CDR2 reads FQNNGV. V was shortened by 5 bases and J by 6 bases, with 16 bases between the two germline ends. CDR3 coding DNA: TGTGCCAGCAGCCAGCCCATGGGGGGCGATGGCTACACCTTC. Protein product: CASSQPMGGDGYTF.

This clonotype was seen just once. CDR3 DNA sequence: TGCGCCAGCAGGGCGGCGGGGAGGGGTAGAGACTACGAGCAGTACTTC. This encodes CASRAAGRGRDYEQYF. This chain links TRBV10-2 with TRBJ2-7; 7 bases fit TRBD2. This CDR3 contains 16 residues. The V gene end was trimmed by 6 bases and the J gene end by 3 bases; junction bases not matched to a gene: 14. CDR1 is WSHSY, CDR2 SAAADI, per germline.

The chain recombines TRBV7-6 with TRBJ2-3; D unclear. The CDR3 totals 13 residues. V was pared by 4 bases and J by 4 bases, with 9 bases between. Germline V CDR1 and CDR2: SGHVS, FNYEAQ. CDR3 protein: CASSSAQADTQYF. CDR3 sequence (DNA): TGTGCCAGCAGCTCCGCCCAAGCAGATACGCAGTATTTT.

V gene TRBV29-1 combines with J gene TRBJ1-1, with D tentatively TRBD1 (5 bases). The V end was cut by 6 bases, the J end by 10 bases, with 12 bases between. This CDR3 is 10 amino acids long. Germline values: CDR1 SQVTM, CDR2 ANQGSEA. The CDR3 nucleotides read TGCAGCGTCGGGTCAGGGTTAGCTTTCTTT. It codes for CSVGSGLAFF.

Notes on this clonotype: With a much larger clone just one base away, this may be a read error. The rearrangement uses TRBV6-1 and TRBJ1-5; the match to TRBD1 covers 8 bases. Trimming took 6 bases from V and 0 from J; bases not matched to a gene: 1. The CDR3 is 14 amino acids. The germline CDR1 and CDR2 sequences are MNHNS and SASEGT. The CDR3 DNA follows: TGTGCCAGCAGGACAGGGGCTAGCAATCAGCCCCAGCATTTT. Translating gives CASRTGASNQPQHF.